This note documents a single T cell receptor (beta chain) sequence. This entry is derived from a study of shared clonotypes between healthy human individuals. Per the original methods: There were no quality scores in the junction-only immunoSEQ sequences, so filtering differed. Generated by immunoSEQ multiplex PCR, the TCRdb table keeps only in-frame clones and is missing some. V and J calls and clone size are given by that table; D and trimming were obtained from the DNA. The table records 2,500,000 or so clones, around nine tenths of them present only once. The V end lost 1 base, the J end lost 4 bases, and 8 bases lay between the germline ends. Germline V gene data show CDR1 as SGHTA and CDR2 as FQGNSA. The CDR3 covers 14 residues.

The clonotype comes from a man aged 18 to 29 in good health. The chain has TRBV7-2 and TRBJ1-5; the D is unclear. What was sequenced was naive CD4+ T cells sorted from blood. Sample subset: CD45RA+ positively selected. In DNA, the CDR3 is TGTGCCAGCAGCTTAGGGACGGTTAATCAGCCCCAGCATTTT. Protein sequence: CASSLGTVNQPQHF.